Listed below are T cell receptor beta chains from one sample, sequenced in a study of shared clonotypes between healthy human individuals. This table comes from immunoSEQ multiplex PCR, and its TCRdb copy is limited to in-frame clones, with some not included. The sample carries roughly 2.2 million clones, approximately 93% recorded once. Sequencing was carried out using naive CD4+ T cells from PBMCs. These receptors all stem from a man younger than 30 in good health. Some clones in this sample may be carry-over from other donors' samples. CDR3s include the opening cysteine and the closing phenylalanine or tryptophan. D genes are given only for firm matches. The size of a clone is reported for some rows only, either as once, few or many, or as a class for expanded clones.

cdr3_nt: TGTGCCAGCAGTGACGACGGCTATTTACCGGGAGCTTTCTTT
cdr3_aa: CASSDDGYLPGAFF
v_call: TRBV6-1
clone_size: .
j_call: TRBJ1-1
d_call: .

cdr3_nt: TGTGCCAGCAGCCAGACAGTAGCGGGAGGAGCTGCAAATACGCAGTATTTT
cdr3_aa: CASSQTVAGGAANTQYF
v_call: TRBV7-3
clone_size: .
j_call: TRBJ2-3
d_call: TRBD2

cdr3_nt: TGTGCCAGCAGCCTTCTTGGCGGGAGGACAGATACGCAGTATTTT
cdr3_aa: CASSLLGGRTDTQYF
v_call: TRBV4-2
clone_size: .
j_call: TRBJ2-3
d_call: TRBD2

cdr3_nt: TGCGCCAGCAGCTTGGCCCGGGCAGGGAACTACATGAACACTGAAGCTTTCTTT
cdr3_aa: CASSLARAGNYMNTEAFF
v_call: TRBV5-1
clone_size: .
j_call: TRBJ1-1
d_call: .

cdr3_nt: TGTGCCAGCAGTTTTCAGGGCGACACGGAGTGGAACACCATATATTTT
cdr3_aa: CASSFQGDTEWNTIYF
v_call: TRBV6-5
clone_size: .
j_call: TRBJ1-3
d_call: .

cdr3_nt: TGTGCCAGCAGTACCCTCCCCCGGCAGCCCCAGCATTTT
cdr3_aa: CASSTLPRQPQHF
v_call: TRBV27
clone_size: .
j_call: TRBJ1-5
d_call: .

cdr3_nt: TGTGCCAGTAGTATAGACGGGACTAATGTTGGGCAGTACTTC
cdr3_aa: CASSIDGTNVGQYF
v_call: TRBV19
clone_size: .
j_call: TRBJ2-7
d_call: TRBD2

cdr3_nt: TGTGCCAGCAGCGTTAGACATACGCCGGACTACGAGCAGTACTTC
cdr3_aa: CASSVRHTPDYEQYF
v_call: TRBV9
clone_size: .
j_call: TRBJ2-7
d_call: .

cdr3_nt: TGTGCCAGCAGCTTAGTAAGCTGGGGTGGTGAAGCTTTCTTT
cdr3_aa: CASSLVSWGGEAFF
v_call: TRBV7-9
clone_size: .
j_call: TRBJ1-1
d_call: .

cdr3_nt: TGTGCCAGCAGCCCCGGCGGGAGCTCACCCCGCACAGATACGCAGTATTTT
cdr3_aa: CASSPGGSSPRTDTQYF
v_call: TRBV28
clone_size: .
j_call: TRBJ2-3
d_call: TRBD2

cdr3_nt: TGTGCCAGCAGCTTCATAAGGACGAAAGGGGACCAAGAGACCCAGTACTTC
cdr3_aa: CASSFIRTKGDQETQYF
v_call: TRBV7-9
clone_size: .
j_call: TRBJ2-5
d_call: .

cdr3_nt: TGTGCCAGCAGTTCTCACTCCAACACTGAAGCTTTCTTT
cdr3_aa: CASSSHSNTEAFF
v_call: TRBV28
clone_size: .
j_call: TRBJ1-1
d_call: .

cdr3_nt: TGTGCCAGCAGGGGATTAGCGGGAGGCGATAACGAGCAGTACTTC
cdr3_aa: CASRGLAGGDNEQYF
v_call: TRBV6-5
clone_size: .
j_call: TRBJ2-7
d_call: TRBD2

cdr3_nt: TGCAGCGTTGAAGAGATAACAGGGGCTGAAGCTTTCTTT
cdr3_aa: CSVEEITGAEAFF
v_call: TRBV29-1
clone_size: .
j_call: TRBJ1-1
d_call: TRBD1

cdr3_nt: TGTGCCAGCAGTTCCGGGACAGGGAACACTGAAGCTTTCTTT
cdr3_aa: CASSSGTGNTEAFF
v_call: TRBV28
clone_size: .
j_call: TRBJ1-1
d_call: TRBD1

cdr3_nt: TGTGCCTGGAGCGAACTTAAAGGGGAAGCTTTCTTT
cdr3_aa: CAWSELKGEAFF
v_call: TRBV30
clone_size: few
j_call: TRBJ1-1
d_call: .

cdr3_nt: TGTGCCAGCAGCTTAACACCGGTGGGACAGCGGAACACTGAAGCTTTCTTT
cdr3_aa: CASSLTPVGQRNTEAFF
v_call: TRBV11-2
clone_size: .
j_call: TRBJ1-1
d_call: TRBD1

cdr3_nt: TGTGCCAGTAACTTCAGGGGGGCCTATGGCTACACCTTC
cdr3_aa: CASNFRGAYGYTF
v_call: TRBV19
clone_size: .
j_call: TRBJ1-2
d_call: TRBD1

cdr3_nt: TGTGCCAGCAGCCCCCGAGGGGGCGGGAGGGCCAGAGGGGACATTCAGTACTTC
cdr3_aa: CASSPRGGGRARGDIQYF
v_call: TRBV5-6
clone_size: .
j_call: TRBJ2-4
d_call: TRBD2

cdr3_nt: TGCGCCAGCAGCGCGAGACTAGCGGGAGAATACGAGCAGTACTTC
cdr3_aa: CASSARLAGEYEQYF
v_call: TRBV5-1
clone_size: .
j_call: TRBJ2-7
d_call: TRBD2

cdr3_nt: TGTGCCAGCAGTCTGGGACAGGGGACAGATACGCAGTATTTT
cdr3_aa: CASSLGQGTDTQYF
v_call: TRBV6-1
clone_size: .
j_call: TRBJ2-3
d_call: TRBD1

cdr3_nt: TGTGCCAGCAGCCAATTCGGAGCGGTCCGCACAGATACGCAGTATTTT
cdr3_aa: CASSQFGAVRTDTQYF
v_call: TRBV14
clone_size: .
j_call: TRBJ2-3
d_call: .

cdr3_nt: TGTGCCTGGAGTGTACAGTATGAGCAGTTCTTC
cdr3_aa: CAWSVQYEQFF
v_call: TRBV30
clone_size: .
j_call: TRBJ2-1
d_call: .

cdr3_nt: TGTGCCAGCAGCCCTAACCCTGGGACAGGGGGCGGCTACGAGCAGTACTTC
cdr3_aa: CASSPNPGTGGGYEQYF
v_call: TRBV9
clone_size: .
j_call: TRBJ2-7
d_call: TRBD1

cdr3_nt: TGTGCCAGCAGCTCAACCCCCGGGACAGGGTATTTCCACGAGCAGTACTTC
cdr3_aa: CASSSTPGTGYFHEQYF
v_call: TRBV7-9
clone_size: once
j_call: TRBJ2-7
d_call: TRBD1

cdr3_nt: TGTGCCAGCAGCAGACAAAGCGGGAGCTCCTACGAGCAGTACTTC
cdr3_aa: CASSRQSGSSYEQYF
v_call: TRBV7-8
clone_size: .
j_call: TRBJ2-7
d_call: TRBD2

cdr3_nt: TGTGCCTGGAGTGCTCGGCAACATTGGACTGAAGCTTTCTTT
cdr3_aa: CAWSARQHWTEAFF
v_call: TRBV30
clone_size: .
j_call: TRBJ1-1
d_call: .

cdr3_nt: TGCGCCAGCAGTGAGTGGGGTGGCAGGGGGCGTTCGGATGGCTACACCTTC
cdr3_aa: CASSEWGGRGRSDGYTF
v_call: TRBV10-2
clone_size: .
j_call: TRBJ1-2
d_call: TRBD1

cdr3_nt: TGTGCCAGCTCACCACTAGCGGCGAGCTCCTACAATGAGCAGTTCTTC
cdr3_aa: CASSPLAASSYNEQFF
v_call: TRBV18
clone_size: .
j_call: TRBJ2-1
d_call: .

cdr3_nt: TGTGCCAGCAGCCTAACGCCGGGACTATCCTCGGAGCAGTTCTTC
cdr3_aa: CASSLTPGLSSEQFF
v_call: TRBV7-6
clone_size: .
j_call: TRBJ2-1
d_call: TRBD2

cdr3_nt: TGTGCCAGCAGCTCGGACACCTCCTACGAGCAGTACTTC
cdr3_aa: CASSSDTSYEQYF
v_call: TRBV28
clone_size: .
j_call: TRBJ2-7
d_call: .

cdr3_nt: TGTGCCATCAGTGAGAGGGCAGTTGGGGGGTATAGCAATCAGCCCCAGCATTTT
cdr3_aa: CAISERAVGGYSNQPQHF
v_call: TRBV10-3
clone_size: .
j_call: TRBJ1-5
d_call: .

cdr3_nt: TGTGCCAGCAGCATTAGCGCTGGTGAGCAGTTCTTC
cdr3_aa: CASSISAGEQFF
v_call: TRBV7-2
clone_size: .
j_call: TRBJ2-1
d_call: .

cdr3_nt: TGTGCCTGGAGTTCCGGGACTAGCGGGGGGAACAATGAGCAGTTCTTC
cdr3_aa: CAWSSGTSGGNNEQFF
v_call: TRBV30
clone_size: .
j_call: TRBJ2-1
d_call: TRBD2

cdr3_nt: TGTGCCAGCAGCTTAAATTGGTTGGGGCAAGCGAACAATGAGCAGTTCTTC
cdr3_aa: CASSLNWLGQANNEQFF
v_call: TRBV11-3
clone_size: .
j_call: TRBJ2-1
d_call: .

cdr3_nt: TGTGCCAGCCGCAGACTAGCGGGAGTGACGGCAGATACGCAGTATTTT
cdr3_aa: CASRRLAGVTADTQYF
v_call: TRBV2
clone_size: .
j_call: TRBJ2-3
d_call: TRBD2

cdr3_nt: TGTGCCAGCAGCCGGGTCGTAGGGGGACAGGATAATTCACCCCTCCACTTT
cdr3_aa: CASSRVVGGQDNSPLHF
v_call: TRBV4-2
clone_size: .
j_call: TRBJ1-6
d_call: TRBD1

cdr3_nt: TGCAGCGTTAGGATGTACCAAGAGACCCAGTACTTC
cdr3_aa: CSVRMYQETQYF
v_call: TRBV29-1
clone_size: .
j_call: TRBJ2-5
d_call: .

cdr3_nt: TGTGCCAGCAGTTTTAGGCGAACCGGGACTGACAATGAGCAGTTCTTC
cdr3_aa: CASSFRRTGTDNEQFF
v_call: TRBV27
clone_size: .
j_call: TRBJ2-1
d_call: .

cdr3_nt: TGTGCCAGCAGCCCCACGACCTATGGCTACACCTTC
cdr3_aa: CASSPTTYGYTF
v_call: TRBV5-8
clone_size: .
j_call: TRBJ1-2
d_call: .

cdr3_nt: TGTGCCAGCAGTTTATTCGACAGAGAAGGCAATCAGCCCCAGCATTTT
cdr3_aa: CASSLFDREGNQPQHF
v_call: TRBV28
clone_size: .
j_call: TRBJ1-5
d_call: .

cdr3_nt: TGTGCCAGCAGTTACCGGGACAGCTCCTACGAGCAGTACTTC
cdr3_aa: CASSYRDSSYEQYF
v_call: TRBV6-5
clone_size: .
j_call: TRBJ2-7
d_call: TRBD1